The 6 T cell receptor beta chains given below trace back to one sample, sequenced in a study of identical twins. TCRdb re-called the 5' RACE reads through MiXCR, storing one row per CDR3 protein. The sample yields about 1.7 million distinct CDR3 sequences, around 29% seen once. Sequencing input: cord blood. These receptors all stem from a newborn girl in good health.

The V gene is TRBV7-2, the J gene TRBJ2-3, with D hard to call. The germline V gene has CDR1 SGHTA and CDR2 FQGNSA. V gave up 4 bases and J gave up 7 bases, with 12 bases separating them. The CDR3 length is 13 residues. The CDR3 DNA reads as TGTGCCAGCAGCTCCCCTTCTTCTTATACGCAGTATTTT. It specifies CASSSPSSYTQYF.

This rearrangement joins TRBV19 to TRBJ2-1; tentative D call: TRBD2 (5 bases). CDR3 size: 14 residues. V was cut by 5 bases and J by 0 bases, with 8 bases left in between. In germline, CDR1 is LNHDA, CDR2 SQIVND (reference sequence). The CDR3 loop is CASSPRVSYNEQFF. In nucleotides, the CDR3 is TGTGCCAGTAGTCCGCGGGTCTCCTACAATGAGCAGTTCTTC. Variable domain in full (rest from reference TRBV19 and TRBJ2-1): DGGITQSPKYLFRKEGQNVTLSCEQNLNHDAMYWYRQDPGQGLRLIYYSQIVNDFQKGDIAEGYSVSREKKESFPLTVTSAQKNPTAFYLCASSPRVSYNEQFFGPGTRLTVL.

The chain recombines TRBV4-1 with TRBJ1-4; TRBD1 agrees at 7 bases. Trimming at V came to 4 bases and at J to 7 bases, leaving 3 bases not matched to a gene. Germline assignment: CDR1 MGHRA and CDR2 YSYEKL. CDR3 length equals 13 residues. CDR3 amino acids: CASSPDRVEKLFF. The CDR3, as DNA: TGCGCCAGCAGCCCAGACAGGGTTGAAAAACTGTTTTTT.

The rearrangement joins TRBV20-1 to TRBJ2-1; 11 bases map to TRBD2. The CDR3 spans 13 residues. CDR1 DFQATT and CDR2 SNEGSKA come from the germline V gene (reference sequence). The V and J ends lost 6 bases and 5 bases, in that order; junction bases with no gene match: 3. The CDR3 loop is CSATGLADNEQFF. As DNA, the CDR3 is TGCAGTGCAACGGGACTAGCGGACAATGAGCAGTTCTTC.

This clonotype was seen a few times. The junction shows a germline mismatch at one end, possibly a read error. In DNA form, the CDR3 reads TGTGCCGGCAGCTTAGACAACACAGATACGCAGTATTTT. Its translation: CAGSLDNTDTQYF. This chain joins TRBV7-8 and TRBJ2-3; no reliable D call. The CDR3 has 13 residues. The germline CDR1 and CDR2 sequences are SGHVS and FQNEAQ.

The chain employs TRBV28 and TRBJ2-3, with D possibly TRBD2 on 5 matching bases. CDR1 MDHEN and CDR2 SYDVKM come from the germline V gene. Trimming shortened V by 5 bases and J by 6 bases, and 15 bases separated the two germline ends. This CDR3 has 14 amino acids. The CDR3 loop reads CASSNPGIRDTQYF. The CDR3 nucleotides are TGTGCCAGCAGTAATCCCGGGATTCGGGATACGCAGTATTTT.